The clone carrying this T cell receptor (beta chain) was observed a handful of times. Antigen: not known. These data are taken from a study of beta chain features in type 1 diabetes. Findings and caveats of the study: Among all four CD4+ subsets, Type 1 diabetes patients had TCRB CDR3s that were moderately but significantly shorter.

The V end lost 3 bases, the J end lost 1 base, and 12 bases lay between the germline ends. Germline values: CDR1 SGHNT, CDR2 YYREEE (reference sequence). The CDR3 contains 15 residues. cDNA synthesis used the whole RNA isolate, giving expressed TCRB sequences. Regulatory, naive and central memory T cell samples averaged around 3.6 million reads. Repertoires were generated with immunoSEQ multiplex PCR, while TCRdb's copy carries only in-frame clones and drops some. The sample has approximately 360,000 clones; roughly 13% are singletons. The chain recombines TRBV5-4 with TRBJ2-3; a weak D match, TRBD2 (6 bases). The sequence was obtained from a woman under 30 with type 1 diabetes. Sequenced input: naive CD4+ T cells from blood. The DNA for the CDR3 is TGTGCCAGCAGCTCCCGCGGGACCCGCACAGATACGCAGTATTTT. Protein sequence: CASSSRGTRTDTQYF.